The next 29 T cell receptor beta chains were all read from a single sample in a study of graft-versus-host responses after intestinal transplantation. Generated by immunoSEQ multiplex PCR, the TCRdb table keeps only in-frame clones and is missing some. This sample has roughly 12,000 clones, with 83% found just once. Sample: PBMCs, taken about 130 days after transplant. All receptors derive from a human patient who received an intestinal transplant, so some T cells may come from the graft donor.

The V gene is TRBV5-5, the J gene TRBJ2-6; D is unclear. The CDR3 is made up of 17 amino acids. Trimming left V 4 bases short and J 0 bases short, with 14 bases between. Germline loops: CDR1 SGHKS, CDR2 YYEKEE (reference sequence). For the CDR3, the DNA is TGTGCCAGCAGCCAAGGTCTGTCAGCCTCTGGGGCCAACGTCCTGACTTTC. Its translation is CASSQGLSASGANVLTF.

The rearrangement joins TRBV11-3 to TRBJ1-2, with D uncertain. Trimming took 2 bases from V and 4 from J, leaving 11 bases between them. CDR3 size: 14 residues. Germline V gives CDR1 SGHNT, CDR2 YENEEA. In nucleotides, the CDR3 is TGTGCCAGCAGCTTAAGGAACAGAGCCTATGGCTACACCTTC. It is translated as CASSLRNRAYGYTF.

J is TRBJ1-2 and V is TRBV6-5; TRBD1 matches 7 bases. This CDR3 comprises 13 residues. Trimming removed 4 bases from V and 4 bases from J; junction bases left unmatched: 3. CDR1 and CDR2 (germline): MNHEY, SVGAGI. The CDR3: CASSSRQGYGYTF. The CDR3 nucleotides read TGTGCCAGCAGTTCACGACAGGGCTATGGCTACACCTTC.

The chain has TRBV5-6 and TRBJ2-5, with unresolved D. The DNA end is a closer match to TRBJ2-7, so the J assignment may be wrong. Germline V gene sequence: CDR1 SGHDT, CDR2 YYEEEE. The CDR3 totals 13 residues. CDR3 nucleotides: TGTGCCAGCAGCTTGGGCGGTCTCTACGAGCAGTACTTC. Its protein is CASSLGGLYEQYF.

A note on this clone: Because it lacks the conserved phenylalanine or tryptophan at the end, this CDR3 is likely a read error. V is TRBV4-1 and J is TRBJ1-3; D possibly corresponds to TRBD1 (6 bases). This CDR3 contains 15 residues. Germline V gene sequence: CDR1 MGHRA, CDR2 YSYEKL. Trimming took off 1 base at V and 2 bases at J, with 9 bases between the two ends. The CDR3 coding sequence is TGCGCCAGCAGCCAAGGCAGGGGACCTGGAAACACCATATATCTT. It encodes CASSQGRGPGNTIYL.

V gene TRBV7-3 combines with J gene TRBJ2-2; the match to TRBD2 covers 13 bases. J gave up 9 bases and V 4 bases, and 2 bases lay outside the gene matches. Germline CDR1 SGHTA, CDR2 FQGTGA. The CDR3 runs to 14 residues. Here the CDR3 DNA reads TGTGCCAGCAGCTCAGGGACTAGCGGGAGGGAGCTGTTTTTT. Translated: CASSSGTSGRELFF.

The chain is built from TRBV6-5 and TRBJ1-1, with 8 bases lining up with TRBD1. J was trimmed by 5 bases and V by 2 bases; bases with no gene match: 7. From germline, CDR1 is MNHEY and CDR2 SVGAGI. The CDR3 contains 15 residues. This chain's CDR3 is CASSYSQGAGTEAFF. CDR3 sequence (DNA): TGTGCCAGCAGTTACAGTCAGGGGGCGGGGACTGAAGCTTTCTTT.

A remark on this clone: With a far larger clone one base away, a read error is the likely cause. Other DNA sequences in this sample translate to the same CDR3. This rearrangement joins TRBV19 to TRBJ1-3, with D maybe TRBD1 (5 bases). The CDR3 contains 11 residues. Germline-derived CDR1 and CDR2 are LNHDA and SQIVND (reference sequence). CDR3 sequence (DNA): TGTGCGAGTGGGACGATAAGCACCATATATTTT. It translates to CASGTISTIYF.

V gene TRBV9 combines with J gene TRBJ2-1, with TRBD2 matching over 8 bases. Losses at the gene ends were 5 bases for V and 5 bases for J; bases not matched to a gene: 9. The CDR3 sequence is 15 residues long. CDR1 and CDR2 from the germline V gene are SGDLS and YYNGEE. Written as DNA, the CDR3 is TGTGCCAGCAGTTTTGGGAGCGGGGGTAACAATGAGCAGTTCTTC. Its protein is CASSFGSGGNNEQFF. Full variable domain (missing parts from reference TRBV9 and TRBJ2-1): DSGVTQTPKHLITATGQRVTLRCSPRSGDLSVYWYQQSLDQGLQFLIQYYNGEERAKGNILERFSAQQFPDLHSELNLSSLELGDSALYFCASSFGSGGNNEQFFGPGTRLTVL.

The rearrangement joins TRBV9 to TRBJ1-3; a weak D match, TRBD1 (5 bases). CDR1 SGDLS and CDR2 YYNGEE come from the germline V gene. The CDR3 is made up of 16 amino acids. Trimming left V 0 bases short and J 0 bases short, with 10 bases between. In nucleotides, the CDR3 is TGTGCCAGCAGCGTAGGTGGCGGGGGCTCTGGAAACACCATATATTTT. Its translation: CASSVGGGGSGNTIYF.

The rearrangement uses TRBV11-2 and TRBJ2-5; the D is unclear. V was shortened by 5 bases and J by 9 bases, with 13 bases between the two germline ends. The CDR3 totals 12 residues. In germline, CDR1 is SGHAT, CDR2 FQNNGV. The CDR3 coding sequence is TGTGCCAGCAGCCCCCTGGCAGTGGCCCAGTACTTC. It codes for CASSPLAVAQYF. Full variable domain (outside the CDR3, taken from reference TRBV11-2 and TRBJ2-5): EAGVAQSPRYKIIEKRQSVAFWCNPISGHATLYWYQQILGQGPKLLIQFQNNGVVDDSQLPKDRFSAERLKGVDSTLKIQPAKLEDSAVYLCASSPLAVAQYFGPGTRLLVL.

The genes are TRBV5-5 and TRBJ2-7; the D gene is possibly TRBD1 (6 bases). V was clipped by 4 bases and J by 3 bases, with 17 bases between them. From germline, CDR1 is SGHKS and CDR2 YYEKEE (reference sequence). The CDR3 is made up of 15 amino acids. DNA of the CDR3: TGTGCCAGCAGCGAAAAAGTGGGGACAATCTACGAGCAGTACTTC. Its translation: CASSEKVGTIYEQYF.

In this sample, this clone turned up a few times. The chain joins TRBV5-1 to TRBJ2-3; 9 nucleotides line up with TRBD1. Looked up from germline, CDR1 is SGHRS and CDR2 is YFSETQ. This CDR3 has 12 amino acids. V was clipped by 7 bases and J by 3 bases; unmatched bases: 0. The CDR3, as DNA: TGCGCCAGCGGACAGGGGACAGATACGCAGTATTTT. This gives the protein CASGQGTDTQYF. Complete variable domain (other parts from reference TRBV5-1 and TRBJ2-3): KAGVTQTPRYLIKTRGQQVTLSCSPISGHRSVSWYQQTPGQGLQFLFEYFSETQRNKGNFPGRFSGRQFSNSRSEMNVSTLELGDSALYLCASGQGTDTQYFGPGTRLTVL.

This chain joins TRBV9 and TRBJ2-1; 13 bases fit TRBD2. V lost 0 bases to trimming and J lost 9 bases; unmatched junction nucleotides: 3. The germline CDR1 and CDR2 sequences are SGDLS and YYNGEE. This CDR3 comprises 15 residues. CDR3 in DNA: TGTGCCAGCAGCGTAGGGACTAGCGGGAGAAGTGAGCAGTTCTTC. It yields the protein CASSVGTSGRSEQFF.

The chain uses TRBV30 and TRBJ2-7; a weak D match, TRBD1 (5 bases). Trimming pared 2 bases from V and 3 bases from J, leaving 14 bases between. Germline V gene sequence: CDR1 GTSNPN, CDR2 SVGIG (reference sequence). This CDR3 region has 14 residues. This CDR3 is CAWSRVGAYYEQYF. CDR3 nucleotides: TGTGCCTGGAGTCGTGTTGGGGCCTACTACGAGCAGTACTTC. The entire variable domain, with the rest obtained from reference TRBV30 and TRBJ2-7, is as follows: SQTIHQWPATLVQPVGSPLSLECTVEGTSNPNLYWYRQAAGRGLQLLFYSVGIGQISSEVPQNLSASRPQDRQFILSSKKLLLSDSGFYLCAWSRVGAYYEQYFGPGTRLTVT.

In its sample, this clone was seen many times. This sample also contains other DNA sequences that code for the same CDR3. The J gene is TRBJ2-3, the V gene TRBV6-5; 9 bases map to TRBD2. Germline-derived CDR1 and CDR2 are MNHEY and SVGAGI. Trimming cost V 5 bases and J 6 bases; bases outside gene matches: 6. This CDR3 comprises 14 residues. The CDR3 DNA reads TGTGCCAGCAGTGGGGCGGGAGGGGGGGATACGCAGTATTTT. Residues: CASSGAGGGDTQYF.

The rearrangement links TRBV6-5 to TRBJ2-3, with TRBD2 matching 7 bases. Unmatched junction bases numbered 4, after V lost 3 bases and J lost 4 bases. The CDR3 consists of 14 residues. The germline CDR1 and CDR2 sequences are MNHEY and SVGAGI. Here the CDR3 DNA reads TGTGCCAGCAGTTATGGGCTAGCGGCAGATACGCAGTATTTT. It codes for CASSYGLAADTQYF.

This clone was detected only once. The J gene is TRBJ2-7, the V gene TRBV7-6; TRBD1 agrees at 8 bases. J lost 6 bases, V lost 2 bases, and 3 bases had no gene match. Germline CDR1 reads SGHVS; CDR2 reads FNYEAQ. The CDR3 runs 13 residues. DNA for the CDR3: TGTGCCAGCAGCTTAAGTGACAGGGGCGAGCAGTACTTC. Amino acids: CASSLSDRGEQYF.

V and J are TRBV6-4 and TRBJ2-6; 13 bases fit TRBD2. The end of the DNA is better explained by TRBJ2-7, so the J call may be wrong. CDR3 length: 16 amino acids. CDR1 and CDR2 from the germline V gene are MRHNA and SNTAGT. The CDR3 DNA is TGTGCCAGCAGTGCTGGGGGACTAGCGGGAACCTACGAGCAGTACTTC. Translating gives CASSAGGLAGTYEQYF.

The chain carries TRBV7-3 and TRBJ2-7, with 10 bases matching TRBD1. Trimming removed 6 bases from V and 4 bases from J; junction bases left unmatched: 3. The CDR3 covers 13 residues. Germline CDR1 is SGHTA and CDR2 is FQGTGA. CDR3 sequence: CASSRTGGYEQYF. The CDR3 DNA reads TGTGCCAGCAGTAGGACAGGGGGGTACGAGCAGTACTTC.

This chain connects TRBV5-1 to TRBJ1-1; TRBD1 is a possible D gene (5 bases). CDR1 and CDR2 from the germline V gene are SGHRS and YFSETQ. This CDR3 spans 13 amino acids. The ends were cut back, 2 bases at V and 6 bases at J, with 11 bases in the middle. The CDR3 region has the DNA TGCGCCAGCAGCTTCGACAGAATCGCTGAAGCTTTCTTT. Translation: CASSFDRIAEAFF.

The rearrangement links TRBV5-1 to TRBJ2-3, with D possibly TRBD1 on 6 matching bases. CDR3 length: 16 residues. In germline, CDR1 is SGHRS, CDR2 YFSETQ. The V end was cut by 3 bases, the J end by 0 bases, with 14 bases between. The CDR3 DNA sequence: TGCGCCAGCAGCTGGGACACCCCCACTAGCACAGATACGCAGTATTTT. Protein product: CASSWDTPTSTDTQYF.

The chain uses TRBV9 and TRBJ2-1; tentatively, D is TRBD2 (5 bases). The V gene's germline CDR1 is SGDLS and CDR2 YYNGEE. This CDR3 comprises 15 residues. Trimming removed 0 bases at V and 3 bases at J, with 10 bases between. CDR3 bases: TGTGCCAGCAGCGTAGAGAGGGCGGACTACAATGAGCAGTTCTTC. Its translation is CASSVERADYNEQFF.

The CDR3 here is CASSKKGSDYGYTF. CDR3 sequence (DNA): TGTGCCAGCAGTAAGAAGGGGTCGGACTATGGCTACACCTTC. The rearrangement joins TRBV6-6 to TRBJ1-2, with D possibly being TRBD1 (5 bases). CDR3 length equals 14 residues. The V gene's germline CDR1 is MNHNY and CDR2 SVGAGI (reference sequence). The V and J ends lost 5 bases and 3 bases respectively, with 13 bases between them.

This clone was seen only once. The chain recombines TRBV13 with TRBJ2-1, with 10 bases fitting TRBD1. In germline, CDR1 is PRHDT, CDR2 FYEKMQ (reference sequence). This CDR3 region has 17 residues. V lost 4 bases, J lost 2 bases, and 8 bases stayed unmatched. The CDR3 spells CASSSKLGQGAYNEQFF. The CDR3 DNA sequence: TGTGCCAGCAGCTCAAAGCTAGGACAGGGGGCCTACAATGAGCAGTTCTTC.

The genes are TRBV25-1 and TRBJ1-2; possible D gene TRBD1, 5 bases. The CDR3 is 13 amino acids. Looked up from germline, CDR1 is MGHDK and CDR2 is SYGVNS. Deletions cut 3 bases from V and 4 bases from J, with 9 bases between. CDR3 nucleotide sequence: TGTGCCAGCAGTGAGACGGGGCTCTATGGCTACACCTTC. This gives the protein CASSETGLYGYTF.

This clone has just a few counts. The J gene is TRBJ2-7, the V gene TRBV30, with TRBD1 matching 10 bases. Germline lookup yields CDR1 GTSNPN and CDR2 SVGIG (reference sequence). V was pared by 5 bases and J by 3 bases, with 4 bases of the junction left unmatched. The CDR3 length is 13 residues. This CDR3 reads CAWGGTGVYEQYF. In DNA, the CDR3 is TGTGCCTGGGGGGGGACAGGGGTCTACGAGCAGTACTTC.

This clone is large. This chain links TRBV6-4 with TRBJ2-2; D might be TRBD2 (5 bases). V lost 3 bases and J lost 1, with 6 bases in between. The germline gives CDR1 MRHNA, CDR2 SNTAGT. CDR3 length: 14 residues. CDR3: CASSDRENTGELFF. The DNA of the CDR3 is TGTGCCAGCAGTGATCGGGAGAACACCGGGGAGCTGTTTTTT.

CDR3 coding DNA: TGTGCCAGCAGTGTCGGGACTAGCGGAGACAATGAGCAGTTCTTC. Translated, it gives CASSVGTSGDNEQFF. The J gene is TRBJ2-1, the V gene TRBV6-4; TRBD2 matches at 11 bases. This CDR3 region has 15 residues. Trimming at V came to 4 bases and at J to 5 bases, leaving 4 bases not matched to a gene. Germline loops: CDR1 MRHNA, CDR2 SNTAGT.